The 19 T cell receptor beta chains presented below share a single source sample, sequenced in a study of CD8 T cells in ankylosing spondylitis. TCRdb reprocessed the 5' RACE reads via MiXCR and lists one record per CDR3 protein. This table has hundreds of thousands of distinct CDR3 sequences, roughly 8.2% appearing once. The sample consisted of blood, either unsorted or a sorted T cell fraction (not recorded which). The receptor source for this set is a female donor with ankylosing spondylitis or in good health (not recorded which).

This clonotype was recorded at least ten times. The rearrangement joins TRBV28 to TRBJ1-5, with 12 nucleotides matching TRBD1. In germline, CDR1 is MDHEN, CDR2 SYDVKM. Losses at the gene ends were 3 bases for V and 1 base for J; bases not matched to a gene: 10. CDR3 size: 19 residues. DNA of the CDR3: TGTGCCAGCAGTTTTTCTCCGGGACAGGGGGCTGGGAGCAATCAGCCCCAGCATTTT. Its protein is CASSFSPGQGAGSNQPQHF. Using reference TRBV28 and TRBJ1-5 for the parts outside the CDR3, the full variable domain is DVKVTQSSRYLVKRTGEKVFLECVQDMDHENMFWYRQDPGLGLRLIYFSYDVKMKEKGDIPEGYSVSREKKERFSLILESASTNQTSMYLCASSFSPGQGAGSNQPQHFGDGTRLSIL.

This sequence joins TRBV7-2 and TRBJ2-2, with 11 positions matching TRBD2. The germline V gene encodes CDR1 SGHTA and CDR2 FQGNSA. Trimming cost V 1 base and J 5 bases; bases outside gene matches: 15. CDR3 length: 20 amino acids. The CDR3 DNA reads TGTGCCAGCAGCTTAGGGCGTCCCACTGCAACTAGCGGGGGTACCGGGGAGCTGTTTTTT. The encoded protein is CASSLGRPTATSGGTGELFF.

This clonotype is medium-sized (0.01 to 0.1%) by share. The chain carries TRBV7-6 and TRBJ1-4; D gene uncertain. The CDR3 runs to 18 residues. Trimming cost V 5 bases and J 6 bases, with 25 bases left between them. CDR1 is SGHVS and CDR2 is FNYEAQ in the germline V gene. CDR3 nucleotides: TGTGCCAGCAGCCCCACTTCCAGATTATCCTACACACATGAAAAACTGTTTTTT. It encodes CASSPTSRLSYTHEKLFF.

This clonotype came up many times. The chain carries TRBV10-3 and TRBJ2-3; tentative D call: TRBD1 (6 bases). The CDR3 extends over 14 amino acids. The V gene lost 5 bases and the J gene lost 2 bases, with 11 bases spanning the gap. CDR1 and CDR2 from the germline V gene are ENHRY and SYGVKD. The DNA for the CDR3 is TGTGCCATCAGTACGGGACACTTCACAGATACGCAGTATTTT. Its protein is CAISTGHFTDTQYF.

This clonotype was seen repeatedly, ten times or more. This chain joins TRBV12-3 or TRBV12-4 and TRBJ2-1; D ambiguous. The CDR3 runs to 11 residues. V gave up 3 bases and J gave up 8 bases, with 5 bases separating them. CDR3 protein: CASSFIDEQFF. The CDR3 coding sequence is TGTGCCAGCAGTTTTATCGATGAGCAGTTCTTC.

The chain links TRBV7-6 to TRBJ1-5; TRBD1 aligns across 7 bases. J lost 1 base, V lost 5 bases, and 5 bases had no gene match. Germline V gene lookup returns CDR1 SGHVS and CDR2 FNYEAQ. The CDR3 is made up of 15 amino acids. Written as DNA, the CDR3 is TGTGCCAGCAGCCCAGACAGGGTCAGCAATCAGCCCCAGCATTTT. It translates to CASSPDRVSNQPQHF.

This clonotype was seen many times. The chain recombines TRBV3-1 with TRBJ2-3, with TRBD2 matching over 14 bases. This CDR3 is built from 17 residues. With 3 bases clipped from V and 6 bases from J, the junction kept 8 bases outside the gene matches. Germline V gene sequence: CDR1 LGHDT, CDR2 YNNKEL (reference sequence). CDR3 residues: CASSHAGLAGGLDTQYF. CDR3 bases: TGTGCCAGCAGCCACGCCGGACTAGCGGGAGGACTCGATACGCAGTATTTT.

This clonotype was detected many times. The rearrangement uses TRBV21-1 and TRBJ2-2. TRBV21-1 is listed as a pseudogene. The CDR3 contains 14 residues. Here the CDR3 DNA reads TGTGCCAGCAGAACCCAGCGGAACACCGGGGAGCTGTTTTTT. This codes for CASRTQRNTGELFF.

This clonotype was counted at least ten times. The V call is TRBV4-3, the J call TRBJ2-1; 13 nucleotides line up with TRBD2. With V trimmed by 4 bases and J by 5 bases, 14 bases remained unmatched. This CDR3 has 19 residues. Per the germline V gene, CDR1 is LGHNA and CDR2 is YSLEER. CDR3 bases: TGCGCCAGCAGCCCCGTTCTGACTAGCGGGAGGACGAGGCACAATGAGCAGTTCTTC. It codes for CASSPVLTSGRTRHNEQFF.

This clonotype was observed at least ten times. This CDR3 is CASSLTQGHEQYF. CDR3 coding DNA: TGTGCCAGCAGCTTGACACAGGGCCACGAGCAGTACTTC. The rearrangement joins TRBV12-3 or TRBV12-4 to TRBJ2-7; tentatively, D is TRBD1 (6 bases). The CDR3 runs 13 residues. Trimming stripped 6 bases from V and 5 bases from J, with 14 bases between.

This clonotype was detected many times. The CDR3: CASSSRGDEQFF. The CDR3, as DNA: TGTGCCAGCAGCTCTCGAGGGGATGAGCAGTTCTTC. This chain joins TRBV11-2 and TRBJ2-1, with D possibly called TRBD1 or TRBD2 (5 bases each). Trimming took off 4 bases at V and 8 bases at J, with 9 bases between the two ends. Germline assignment: CDR1 SGHAT and CDR2 FQNNGV. The CDR3 runs 12 residues.

The rearrangement joins TRBV7-9 to TRBJ1-1; D possibly corresponds to TRBD1 (6 bases). This CDR3 contains 14 residues. V shed 5 bases and J shed 5 bases, with 15 bases lying between them. CDR1 SEHNR and CDR2 FQNEAQ come from the germline V gene (reference sequence). As DNA, the CDR3 is TGTGCCAGCAGCCCACTGGTCAGGGGAACTGAAGCTTTCTTT. Protein sequence: CASSPLVRGTEAFF.

This clonotype was recorded many times. This rearrangement joins TRBV27 to TRBJ2-1; D unclear. Germline CDR1 MNHEY, CDR2 SMNVEV (reference sequence). There are 14 residues in the CDR3. V was shortened by 6 bases and J by 3 bases, with 12 bases between the two germline ends. The CDR3 sequence is CASSPPPSYNEQFF. In nucleotides, the CDR3 is TGTGCCAGCAGCCCCCCACCCAGCTACAATGAGCAGTTCTTC.

About this clonotype: This may come from a read error, since a much larger clone is one base off. V and J are TRBV20-1 and TRBJ2-1; possible D gene TRBD1, 5 bases. This CDR3 region has 14 residues. The germline V gene encodes CDR1 DFQATT and CDR2 SNEGSKA (reference sequence). CDR3 coding DNA: TGCAGTGTCAGTAGGGGTAGCTCCTGCAATGAGCAGTTCTTC. Encoded protein: CSVSRGSSCNEQFF.

This clonotype was found many times. The chain carries TRBV19 and TRBJ1-1; 10 nucleotides align to TRBD1. From germline, CDR1 is LNHDA and CDR2 SQIVND (reference sequence). The CDR3 is 15 residues long. Trimming at V came to 8 bases and at J to 6 bases, leaving 12 bases not matched to a gene. The CDR3 spells CASSRRQGARAEAFF. The CDR3 DNA is TGTGCCAGTTCCCGGAGACAGGGGGCGCGGGCTGAAGCTTTCTTT.

This clonotype was found many times. The gene calls are TRBV2 and TRBJ2-7; D is unresolved. The CDR3 loop spans 12 amino acids. V was trimmed by 8 bases and J by 6 bases, leaving 14 bases between them. CDR1 and CDR2 from the germline V gene are SNHLY and FYNNEI. CDR3 coding DNA: TGTGCCAGCTCGCGCATCGACATCGAGCAGTACTTC. Its protein product is CASSRIDIEQYF.

The CDR3 DNA sequence: TGTGCCAGTATTGGGACAGGCGGGGCCAACGTCCTGACTTTC. This codes for CASIGTGGANVLTF. This chain uses TRBV19 with TRBJ2-6; 8 bases align to TRBD1. Germline CDR1 is LNHDA and CDR2 is SQIVND (reference sequence). The CDR3 contains 14 residues. V lost 7 bases, J lost 4 bases, and 3 bases stayed unmatched.

This clonotype was seen only a few times. The V and J genes are TRBV7-9 and TRBJ1-1, with D perhaps TRBD1 (6 bases). The CDR3 has 14 amino acids. The V and J ends lost 3 bases and 1 base respectively, with 9 bases between them. Germline assignment: CDR1 SEHNR and CDR2 FQNEAQ (reference sequence). Written as DNA, the CDR3 is TGTGCCAGCAGCTTTAACAGGGAGAACACTGAAGCTTTCTTT. As protein: CASSFNRENTEAFF.

This clonotype was recorded many times. In DNA, the CDR3 is TGCGCCAGCAGCTTAAACAATCCTCAAGAGACCCAGTACTTC. Translation: CASSLNNPQETQYF. V usage is TRBV5-1 and J usage is TRBJ2-5; D is uncertain. Per the germline V gene, CDR1 is SGHRS and CDR2 is YFSETQ. V was trimmed by 2 bases and J by 2 bases, leaving 10 bases between them. This CDR3 is built from 14 residues.